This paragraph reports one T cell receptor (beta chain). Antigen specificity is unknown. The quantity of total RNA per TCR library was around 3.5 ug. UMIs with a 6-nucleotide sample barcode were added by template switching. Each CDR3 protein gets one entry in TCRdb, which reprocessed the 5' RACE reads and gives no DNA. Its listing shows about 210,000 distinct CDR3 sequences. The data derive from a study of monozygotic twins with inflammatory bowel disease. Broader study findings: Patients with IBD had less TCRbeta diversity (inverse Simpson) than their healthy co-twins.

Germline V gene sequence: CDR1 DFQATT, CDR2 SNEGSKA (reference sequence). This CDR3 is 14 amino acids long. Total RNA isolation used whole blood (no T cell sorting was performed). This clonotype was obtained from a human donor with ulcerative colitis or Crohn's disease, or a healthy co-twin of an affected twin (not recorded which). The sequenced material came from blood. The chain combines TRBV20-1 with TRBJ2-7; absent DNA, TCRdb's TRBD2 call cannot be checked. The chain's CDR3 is CSARQGLNSYEQYF.